The clone carrying this T cell receptor beta chain was observed a handful of times. Its matching antigen is unknown. Treatment noted: approximately 10-day PBMC culture with coronavirus spike peptide pools or control peptides (ViraFEST assay). This sample is part of a study of vaccination and CD4 T cells after COVID-19. An Oncomine TCR Beta short-read assay was used to sequence the DNA from cultured CD4+ T cells. TCRdb re-analysed the PCR reads in MiXCR, keeping a single row per CDR3 protein. The sample lists approximately 19,000 distinct CDR3 sequences, roughly two fifths occurring once. The origin of this receptor is a human donor who had recovered from COVID-19. Specimen: CD4+ T cells from blood, cultured in vitro, collected after SARS-CoV-2 vaccination.

CDR3 region: CSASSGVGYTF. In nucleotides, the CDR3 is TGCAGTGCTAGTTCAGGAGTCGGCTACACCTTC. The rearrangement uses TRBV20-1 and TRBJ1-2, with unresolved D. The CDR3 is 11 residues long. V was pared by 3 bases and J by 8 bases, with 10 bases between. CDR1 is DFQATT and CDR2 is SNEGSKA in the germline V gene (reference sequence).